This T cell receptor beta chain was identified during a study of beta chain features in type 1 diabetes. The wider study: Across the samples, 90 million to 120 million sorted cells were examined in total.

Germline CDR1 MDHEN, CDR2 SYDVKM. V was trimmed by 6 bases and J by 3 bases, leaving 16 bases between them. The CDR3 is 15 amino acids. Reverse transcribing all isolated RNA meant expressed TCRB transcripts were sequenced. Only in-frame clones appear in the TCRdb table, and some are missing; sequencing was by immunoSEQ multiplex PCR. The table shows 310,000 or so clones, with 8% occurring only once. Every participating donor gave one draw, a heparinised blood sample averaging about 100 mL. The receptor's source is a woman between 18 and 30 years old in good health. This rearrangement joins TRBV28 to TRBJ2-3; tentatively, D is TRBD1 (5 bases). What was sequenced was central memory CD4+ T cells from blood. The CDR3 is CASRSKPGKTDTQYF. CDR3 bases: TGTGCCAGCAGGTCGAAGCCAGGGAAGACAGATACGCAGTATTTT. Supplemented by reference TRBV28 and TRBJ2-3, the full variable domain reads DVKVTQSSRYLVKRTGEKVFLECVQDMDHENMFWYRQDPGLGLRLIYFSYDVKMKEKGDIPEGYSVSREKKERFSLILESASTNQTSMYLCASRSKPGKTDTQYFGPGTRLTVL.